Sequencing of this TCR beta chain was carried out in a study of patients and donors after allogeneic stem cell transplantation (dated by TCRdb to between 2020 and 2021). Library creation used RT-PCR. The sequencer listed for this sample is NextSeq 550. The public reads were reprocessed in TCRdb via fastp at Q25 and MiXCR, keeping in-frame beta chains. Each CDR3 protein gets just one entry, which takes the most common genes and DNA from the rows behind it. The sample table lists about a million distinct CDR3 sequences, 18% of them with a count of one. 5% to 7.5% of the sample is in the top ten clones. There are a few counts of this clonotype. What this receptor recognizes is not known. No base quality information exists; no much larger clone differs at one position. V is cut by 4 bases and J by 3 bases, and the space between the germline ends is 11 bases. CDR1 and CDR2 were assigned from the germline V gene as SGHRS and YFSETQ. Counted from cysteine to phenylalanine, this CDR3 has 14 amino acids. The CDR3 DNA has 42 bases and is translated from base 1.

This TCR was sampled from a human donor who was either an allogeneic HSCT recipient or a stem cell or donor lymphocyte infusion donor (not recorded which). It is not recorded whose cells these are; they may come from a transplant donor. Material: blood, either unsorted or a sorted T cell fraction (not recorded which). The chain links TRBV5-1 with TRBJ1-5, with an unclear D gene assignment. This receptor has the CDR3 CASSPSDFNQPQHF. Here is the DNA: TGCGCCAGCAGCCCCTCAGATTTCAATCAGCCCCAGCATTTT.